The entry that follows covers one T cell receptor (beta chain) sequence. These data come from a study of cytomegalovirus exposure and HLA in healthy donors. CDR3 length: 14 residues. Germline V CDR1 and CDR2: SGHRS, YFSETQ. The ends were cut back, 7 bases at V and 5 bases at J, with 16 bases in the middle. PCR involved 60 Vbeta and 13 Jbeta primers. Method: immunoSEQ multiplex PCR; TCRdb's copy keeps in-frame clones and lacks some. Of around 130,000 clones listed, roughly four fifths are singletons. The TCR was taken from a woman aged 45-59 years in good health and CMV-seronegative. The chain joins TRBV5-1 to TRBJ2-1; tentatively, D is TRBD2 (5 bases). The sample consisted of PBMCs. CDR3 sequence (DNA): TGCGCCAGCCGATTGGTAGTAGCGAACAATGAGCAGTTCTTC. It is translated as CASRLVVANNEQFF. Looking up the rest from reference TRBV5-1 and TRBJ2-1 gives the full variable domain: KAGVTQTPRYLIKTRGQQVTLSCSPISGHRSVSWYQQTPGQGLQFLFEYFSETQRNKGNFPGRFSGRQFSNSRSEMNVSTLELGDSALYLCASRLVVANNEQFFGPGTRLTVL.